This T cell receptor beta chain originates from a study of metastatic and nonmetastatic thyroid tumors. CDR3 length: 14 amino acids. Germline V lookup: CDR1 SGDLS, CDR2 YYNGEE. The V end lost 2 bases, the J end lost 2 bases, and 10 bases lay between the germline ends. There were no patients who had received any treatment before thyroid surgery. MiXCR re-clonotyped the PCR reads for TCRdb. Seen here are tens of thousands of clones, about 12% observed once, and the top ten hold roughly 15%. In its sample, this clone was seen many times. Sequenced: blood. The sequence derives from a female donor with papillary thyroid cancer or a benign thyroid nodule (not recorded which). Some clones in this sample may be carry-over from other donors' samples. The chain combines TRBV9 with TRBJ1-1; perhaps TRBD1 as D (5 bases). CDR3: CASSVGAFNTEAFF. DNA of the CDR3: TGTGCCAGCAGCGTTGGGGCATTCAACACTGAAGCTTTCTTT.